This TCR beta chain was observed in a study of shared T cell receptors in the human thymus. V was trimmed by 0 bases and J by 3 bases, leaving 5 bases between them. Germline assignment: CDR1 MGHDK and CDR2 SYGVNS. The CDR3 totals 13 residues. This clone has just a few counts. The assay was immunoSEQ multiplex PCR, and TCRdb's table has in-frame clones only and misses some. This table has hundreds of thousands of clones, approximately 90% appearing once. The same data also went into a second study, on human thymus T cells. This second study notes: Infants, healthy and Finnish, who were having corrective surgery for congenital heart defects served as donors. Resections removed during corrective heart surgery provided the thymus tissue used. V and J gene usage appeared biased in thymic and blood repertoires. What related research reported was that thymic repertoires overlapped highly among unrelated individuals.

The chain employs TRBV25-1 and TRBJ2-5; D ambiguous. Sequenced sample: thymocytes. The receptor was isolated from a boy in the first two years of life with a congenital heart defect. The CDR3 nucleotides are TGTGCCAGCAGTGAATACGAGGAAGAGACCCAGTACTTC. Translated: CASSEYEEETQYF.